The source of this T cell receptor (beta chain) is a study of vaccination effects on CD4 cells after COVID-19 (dated by TCRdb to between 2021 and 2023). About the study as a whole: To identify antigen-specific CD4+ T cell clonotypes by their expansion, the ViraFEST assay first stimulated PBMC with viral peptide pools and then applied TCR sequencing. A total of 10 COVID-19 convalescent patients and a handful of SARS-CoV-2-naive healthy vaccine recipients were included in the full study. Cultures from other donors in the study were sequenced with the Oncomine TCR Beta short-read assay on an Illumina iSeq 100. Each well held two million PBMC cultured in IMDM containing about 5.4% human AB serum, roughly 9.9 IU/ml IL-2 and gentamicin, along with about 10 ug/ml peptides. Across the study, the median time from the second dose to post-vaccine sampling was 72 days (range 14 to 241). In both COVID-19 convalescent patients and infection-naive vaccine recipients, the study compared SARS-CoV-2 spike-specific CD4+ TCR repertoires from before mRNA vaccination with those from after it.

By share, this clone ranks as medium-sized (0.01 to 0.1%). The antigen this receptor binds is unknown. Within one base of it there is no much larger clone, and no base qualities were kept. V drops 4 bases and J drops 4 bases, leaving 11 bases in between. The CDR3, cysteine through phenylalanine, is 14 amino acids long. Just the 42-base CDR3 DNA is kept, in frame starting at base 1. Sequences SGDLS (CDR1) and YYNGEE (CDR2) are obtained from the germline V gene. Results the study describes overall, beyond this receptor: Only a small number of convalescent patients were included, and no early post-infection timepoints were available, which limited the study. Clones induced by infection and clones induced by vaccination both contracted markedly at late timepoints after vaccination, which fits with T cell responses waning over time. In healthy vaccine recipients, vaccine-induced clones were almost all SARS-CoV-2 mono-reactive, with only 1 of 255 cross-reactive with common cold coronaviruses.

After less than eleven days of culture, CD4+ T cells were isolated with the EasySep CD4+ T cell isolation kit. Two doses of either the BNT162b2 or the mRNA-1273 mRNA SARS-CoV-2 vaccine were administered to participants. Negative nucleocapsid antibody results before and after vaccination confirmed that the healthy vaccine recipients had no prior SARS-CoV-2 infection. Half of the culture medium was replaced with fresh IL-2-containing medium on days 3 and 7. Unless noted otherwise, every peptide stimulation condition was cultured in triplicate wells. Using Ficoll-Paque Plus gradient centrifugation, PBMC were separated from whole blood and then either used fresh or cryopreserved at -140C. The QIAamp micro DNA kit was used to extract genomic DNA from the cultured CD4+ T cells. The library was obtained by the immunoSEQ multiplex PCR assay. TCR beta CDR3 sequencing was performed on DNA from the cultured, isolated CD4+ T cells. The study's own analysis went as follows. Non-productive TCR sequences were removed, reads were trimmed to the CDR3 region, and CDR3s of at least 7 amino acids were retained. Antigen-specific clonotypes were identified using the MANAFEST web app by comparison of expansion in peptide wells against reference cultures. To count as positive, a clone had to show expansion at FDR<0.05 compared with the reference and with all other wells, an odds ratio above 5, and a frequency above 0.1% in two replicate wells. A clonotype was defined as cross-reactive if the clonotype was significantly expanded both in SARS-CoV-2 spike wells and in at least one common cold coronavirus spike condition. CDR3 similarity was assessed by Levenshtein distance using the stringdist R package, and unrooted trees were constructed with ape in R 3.6.1. TCRdb took over this immuneACCESS table, retaining in-frame rearrangements with V and J assigned. Such tables are incomplete; in checked studies, under half of the missing clones stem from an unresolved V gene, and the remainder is unexplained. V and J calls and clone size follow that table, whereas D and trimming were derived from the DNA. For this sample there are approximately 74,000 clones; 73% appear just once. The ten largest clones add up to roughly 2% of the sample.

The source is a human donor who received a COVID-19 vaccine. The specimen comprised CD4+ T cells from PBMCs cultured without peptide, sampled after COVID-19 vaccination. The V and J segments used are TRBV9 and TRBJ2-2; D gene: possibly TRBD1, on 5 matching bases. CDR3 loop: CASSPRVSTGELFF. In nucleotide form, the sequence is TGTGCCAGCAGCCCCAGGGTTTCCACCGGGGAGCTGTTTTTT.